This TCR beta chain was observed in a study of shared clonotypes between healthy human individuals. CD45RA-negative memory and CD45RA+ naive subsets were split from the CD4+ cells. Data came from immunoSEQ multiplex PCR; TCRdb stores just in-frame clones and leaves some out. This sample yields approximately 2.3 million clones, of which 85% to 95% are seen a single time; about 0.39% belongs to the top ten. With regard to this clone: What it recognizes is unknown.

Study-wide results and limits: Against clonotypes common to all four donors, non-shared ones had lower generation probabilities. Only a few donors were included, so the genetic and exposure-history diversity represented was limited.

The TCR sequence derives from a man aged 18 to 35 in good health. Some clones in this sample may be carry-over from other donors' samples. Sequencing was carried out using naive CD4+ T cells from PBMCs. Subset in this sample: CD45RA+ positively selected.

CDR3: CASSMGTGELFF. The CDR3 bases are TGTGCCAGCTCCATGGGTACCGGGGAGCTGTTTTTT. V is TRBV2 and J is TRBJ2-2; D not certain. CDR3 size: 12 residues. Germline V gene data show CDR1 as SNHLY and CDR2 as FYNNEI. With 8 bases removed from V and 5 bases from J, the gap between germline ends came to 9 bases. Full variable domain (missing parts from reference TRBV2 and TRBJ2-2): EPEVTQTPSHQVTQMGQEVILRCVPISNHLYFYWYRQILGQKVEFLVSFYNNEISEKSEIFDDQFSVERPDGSNFTLKIRSTKLEDSAMYFCASSMGTGELFFGEGSRLTVL.